Listed here are 24 T cell receptor beta chains from one sample, sequenced in a study of tumor-infiltrating lymphocytes in primary liver carcinoma. Priming with a constant-region primer yielded TCR beta cDNA from approximately 500 ng total RNA. Three rounds of nested multiplex PCR with slightly modified ARM-PCR produced TCR beta libraries. It was with TRBV1-TRBV30 forward primers and a C-beta reverse primer that the first two PCR rounds were run, at about 9 cycles each. TCRdb called the multiplex PCR reads again in MiXCR, with one record for every CDR3 protein. The sample shows fewer than 350,000 distinct CDR3 sequences, 60% to 80% of them seen only once. Unsorted whole blood yielded the blood RNA, and germline DNA was also extracted. Sequencing was done on a sample of peripheral blood. The receptors come from a man aged 40-49 years with primary liver carcinoma and hepatitis B virus infection.

In the case of this clonotype: This clone may be a read error of a much larger clone one base away. The final CDR3 position lacks the conserved phenylalanine or tryptophan, pointing to a likely read error. The chain employs TRBV6-2 or TRBV6-3 and TRBJ2-3; 8 bases map to TRBD1. The ends lost 5 bases at V and 2 bases at J; junction bases unmatched: 6. The CDR3 is made up of 15 amino acids. From germline, CDR1 is MNHEY and CDR2 SVGEGT. The CDR3 loop reads CASSLTGVTTDTQYL. The CDR3 coding sequence is TGTGCCAGCAGTCTGACAGGGGTTACCACAGATACGCAGTATCTT.

Comment on this clonotype: One junction end disagrees with the germline gene, perhaps due to a read error. V gene TRBV11-2 combines with J gene TRBJ2-7; TRBD2 is a possible D gene (5 bases). The CDR3 is 14 amino acids. Germline V gene lookup returns CDR1 SGHAT and CDR2 FQNNGV. In DNA form, the CDR3 reads TGTGCCGGCAGCTATGGTGGGAGAGGTATCGAACAGTACTTC. Translating it yields CAGSYGGRGIEQYF.

On this clonotype: This may be a read error: a much more frequent sequence differs by one nucleotide. V and J are TRBV29-1 and TRBJ1-1; TRBD1 matches 11 bases. The germline CDR1 and CDR2 sequences are SQVTM and ANQGSEA. This CDR3 comprises 13 residues. CDR3 coding DNA: TGCAGCGCGGGACAGGGGGGGGGCACTGTAGCTTTCTTT. It yields the protein CSAGQGGGTVAFF.

Notes on this clonotype: This CDR3 is missing its conserved last phenylalanine or tryptophan, likely due to a read error. V gene TRBV6-5 combines with J gene TRBJ2-7; D unclear. The CDR3 contains 13 residues. Per germline, CDR1 MNHEY and CDR2 SVGAGI. The CDR3 protein is CGSRRIWGMEQYI. As DNA, the CDR3 is TGTGGCAGCCGTAGGATATGGGGAATGGAGCAGTACATC.

This clonotype showed up many times. The gene calls are TRBV5-5 and TRBJ2-3; no clear D. V was pared by 0 bases and J by 2 bases, with 7 bases between. The CDR3 length is 14 residues. Germline-derived CDR1 and CDR2 are SGHKS and YYEKEE (reference sequence). For the CDR3, the DNA is TGTGCCAGCAGCTTGGTCAGAGACACAGATACGCAGTATTTT. Translated: CASSLVRDTDTQYF.

As for this clonotype: This may stem from a read error, because a much larger clone lies one nucleotide away. The V call is TRBV6-6, the J call TRBJ1-4, with 8 bases matching TRBD1. CDR1 MNHNY and CDR2 SVGAGI come from the germline V gene (reference sequence). The CDR3 is 14 amino acids. The CDR3 DNA is TGTACCAGCAGCCAGGACAGGGCAAATGAAAAACTGTTTTTT. Protein: CTSSQDRANEKLFF.

This chain uses TRBV28 with TRBJ1-5; D might be TRBD1 (6 bases). In germline, CDR1 is MDHEN, CDR2 SYDVKM. The CDR3 length is 14 residues. Trimming removed 8 bases from V and 5 bases from J, with 16 bases in between. CDR3 loop: CASGPQGWDQPQHF. The CDR3 DNA follows: TGTGCCAGCGGCCCCCAGGGGTGGGATCAGCCCCAGCATTTT.

In regard to this clonotype: At one of its ends the junction is not consistent with the germline gene, which may arise from a read error. DNA of the CDR3: TGTGTCAGCAGTGAACTAGCGCGCGAGCAGTACTTC. Amino acids: CVSSELAREQYF. This chain links TRBV6-1 with TRBJ2-7; 7 bases line up with TRBD2. The CDR3 is 12 residues long. Germline V lookup: CDR1 MNHNS, CDR2 SASEGT.

Notes on this clonotype: A read error may explain this, as a much larger clone is one base away. This chain uses TRBV4-3 with TRBJ1-2; tentatively, D is TRBD1 (6 bases). The CDR3 is 18 residues long. CDR1 and CDR2 from the germline V gene are LGHNA and YSLEER. The CDR3, as DNA: TGCGCCAGCAGCCAAGATCGAATGGCCATCTTTGCCCCGGGGGGCTACAACTTC. Amino acids: CASSQDRMAIFAPGGYNF.

Many counts were recorded for this clonotype. The chain carries TRBV12-3 or TRBV12-4 and TRBJ2-7; D may be TRBD2 (6 bases). This CDR3 spans 15 amino acids. Trimming removed 5 bases from V and 0 bases from J, with 14 bases in between. In nucleotides, the CDR3 is TGTGCCAGCAGTGGACGGGAGTCAAGCTCCTACGAGCAGTACTTC. Translated: CASSGRESSSYEQYF.

The table lists this clonotype with many counts. The chain carries TRBV7-8 and TRBJ2-1; no reliable D call. The CDR3 has 12 amino acids. The germline gives CDR1 SGHVS, CDR2 FQNEAQ. V lost 0 bases and J 9 bases, leaving 6 bases between the germline ends. The DNA of the CDR3 is TGTGCCAGCAGCTTAGCGATGGGTGAGCAGTTCTTC. Protein sequence: CASSLAMGEQFF.

This clonotype has only a few counts. The J gene is TRBJ1-1, the V gene TRBV28; 11 positions agree with TRBD1. The V gene end was trimmed by 4 bases and the J gene end by 11 bases; junction bases not matched to a gene: 6. The CDR3 is 13 amino acids. Germline V gene lookup returns CDR1 MDHEN and CDR2 SYDVKM. CDR3 nucleotides: TGTGCCAGCAGTTCAGGACAGGGGGCGCCGGCTTTCTTT. This sequence encodes CASSSGQGAPAFF.

On this clonotype: A clone one base away is much larger, so this may be a read error. CDR3 DNA: TGCATCGTTGAACAGGGTAATACCTACGAGCAGTACTTC. Residues: CIVEQGNTYEQYF. The genes are TRBV29-1 and TRBJ2-7; the D gene is possibly TRBD1 (6 bases). This CDR3 comprises 13 residues. Looked up from germline, CDR1 is SQVTM and CDR2 is ANQGSEA.

About this clonotype itself: One end of the junction varies from germline; a read error may be responsible. The rearrangement uses TRBV6-1 and TRBJ1-6; D uncertain. The length of the CDR3 is 13 residues. The germline V gene has CDR1 MNHNS and CDR2 SASEGT. The CDR3 DNA reads as TGTGTCAGCAGTGAATTAGGGAATTCACACTTCCACTTT. Encoded protein: CVSSELGNSHFHF.

J is TRBJ2-5 and V is TRBV29-1; 10 bases are a match to TRBD2. Germline V gives CDR1 SQVTM, CDR2 ANQGSEA. V trimming: 5 bases; J trimming: 7 bases; junction bases outside the gene matches: 13. This CDR3 spans 15 amino acids. CDR3 bases: TGCAGCGTTTTCTTACTAGCGGGAAGGGAAGGGACCCAGTACTTC. Amino acid sequence: CSVFLLAGREGTQYF. Looking up the rest from reference TRBV29-1 and TRBJ2-5 gives the full variable domain: SAVISQKPSRDICQRGTSLTIQCQVDSQVTMMFWYRQQPGQSLTLIATANQGSEATYESGFVIDKFPISRPNLTFSTLTVSNMSPEDSSIYLCSVFLLAGREGTQYFGPGTRLLVL.

In its sample, this clonotype was seen once. Given a much more abundant clone one base away, this may be a read error. CDR3 loop: CASSRDYRQGRIYGYTF. Here the CDR3 DNA reads TGCGCCAGCAGCCGGGATTATCGACAGGGGCGGATCTATGGCTACACCTTC. V usage is TRBV4-3 and J usage is TRBJ1-2; TRBD1 matches 8 bases. V gave up 4 bases and J gave up 4 bases; unmatched junction bases: 14. CDR3 size: 17 residues. CDR1 and CDR2 (germline): LGHNA, YSLEER.

The gene calls are TRBV7-9 and TRBJ1-1, with D tentatively TRBD1 (5 bases). V lost 4 bases, J lost 11 bases, and 23 bases lay in between. From germline, CDR1 is SEHNR and CDR2 FQNEAQ (reference sequence). This CDR3 has 15 residues. The CDR3 DNA reads as TGTGCCAGCAGCTCCGCGGTCCCGGGACGGGGTTGGGCTTTCTTT. It yields the protein CASSSAVPGRGWAFF.

This clonotype has a handful of counts. This may be a read error: a much more frequent sequence differs by one nucleotide. CDR3 residues: CASRWTDYTAELFF. As DNA, the CDR3 is TGTGCCAGCAGATGGACTGACTACACCGCGGAGCTGTTTTTT. The chain combines TRBV6-1 with TRBJ2-2; a possible D gene is TRBD2 (5 bases). The CDR3 runs to 14 residues. Germline assignment: CDR1 MNHNS and CDR2 SASEGT.

The V and J genes are TRBV4-1 and TRBJ2-7; 8 bases map to TRBD2. The CDR3 runs to 14 residues. Germline V lookup: CDR1 MGHRA, CDR2 YSYEKL. J lost 6 bases, V lost 3 bases, and 7 bases had no gene match. The CDR3 sequence: CASSQSGLGVEQYF. The CDR3 nucleotides read TGCGCCAGCAGCCAGTCGGGACTAGGGGTCGAGCAGTACTTC.

The chain recombines TRBV11-3 with TRBJ2-1; TRBD2 matches 10 bases. CDR1 and CDR2 from the germline V gene are SGHNT and YENEEA. The CDR3 covers 20 residues. V trimming: 8 bases; J trimming: 3 bases; junction bases outside the gene matches: 22. The DNA of the CDR3 is TGTGCCAGCTGTTTAGTCTTAGGACGGGAAAGGACTAGCGGCTACAATGAGCAGTTCTTC. Its translation: CASCLVLGRERTSGYNEQFF.

Of note for this clonotype: A read error is possible here, since a much larger clone lies one base away. J is TRBJ1-3 and V is TRBV6-1; no firm D call. CDR1 and CDR2 (germline): MNHNS, SASEGT. CDR3 length equals 14 residues. Here the CDR3 reads CASGSGHSGNTLYF. Written as DNA, the CDR3 is TGTGCCAGCGGAAGCGGCCACTCTGGAAACACCTTATATTTT.

This chain uses TRBV12-3 or TRBV12-4 with TRBJ2-2; TRBD1 agrees at 9 bases. V was pared by 2 bases and J by 4 bases, with 14 bases of the junction left unmatched. The CDR3 has 19 residues. CDR3: CASSLRTGELAVVTGELFF. As DNA, the CDR3 is TGTGCCAGCAGTTTACGGACAGGGGAGCTAGCGGTGGTCACCGGGGAGCTGTTTTTT.

This chain joins TRBV29-1 and TRBJ1-5; D is unresolved. This CDR3 is built from 12 residues. Trimming took off 6 bases at V and 7 bases at J, with 13 bases between the two ends. Germline-derived CDR1 and CDR2 are SQVTM and ANQGSEA. CDR3 sequence reads: CSVNRSQQPQHF. CDR3 nucleotides: TGCAGCGTCAACAGATCTCAACAGCCCCAGCATTTT.

This clonotype has ten or more counts. This chain joins TRBV28 and TRBJ2-1; tentative D call: TRBD2 (6 bases). The CDR3 runs to 16 residues. The V gene's germline CDR1 is MDHEN and CDR2 SYDVKM. The ends were cut back, 8 bases at V and 3 bases at J, with 20 bases in the middle. In DNA, the CDR3 is TGTGCCAGCTGGGGTTCTTATGGGGGACTCTACAATGAGCAGTTCTTC. Translating gives CASWGSYGGLYNEQFF. The complete variable domain, with remaining parts taken from reference TRBV28 and TRBJ2-1, reads DVKVTQSSRYLVKRTGEKVFLECVQDMDHENMFWYRQDPGLGLRLIYFSYDVKMKEKGDIPEGYSVSREKKERFSLILESASTNQTSMYLCASWGSYGGLYNEQFFGPGTRLTVL.